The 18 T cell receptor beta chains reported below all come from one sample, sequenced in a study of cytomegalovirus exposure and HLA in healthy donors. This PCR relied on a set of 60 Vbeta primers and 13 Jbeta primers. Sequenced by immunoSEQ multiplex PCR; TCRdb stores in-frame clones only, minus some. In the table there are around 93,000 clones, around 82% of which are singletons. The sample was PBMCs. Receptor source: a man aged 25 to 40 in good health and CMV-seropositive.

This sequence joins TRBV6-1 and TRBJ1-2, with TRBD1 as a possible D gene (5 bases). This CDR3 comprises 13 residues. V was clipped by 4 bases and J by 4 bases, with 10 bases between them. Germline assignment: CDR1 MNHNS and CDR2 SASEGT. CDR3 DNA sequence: TGTGCCAGCAGTGGGTGGGGGGTCTATGGCTACACCTTC. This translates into CASSGWGVYGYTF.

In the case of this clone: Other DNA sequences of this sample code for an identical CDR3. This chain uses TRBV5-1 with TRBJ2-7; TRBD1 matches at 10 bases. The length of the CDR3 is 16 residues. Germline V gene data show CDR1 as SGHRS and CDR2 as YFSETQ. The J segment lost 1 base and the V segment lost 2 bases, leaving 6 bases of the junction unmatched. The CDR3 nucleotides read TGCGCCAGCAGCTTAGGACAGGGGGGGACTTCCTACGAGCAGTACTTC. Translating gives CASSLGQGGTSYEQYF.

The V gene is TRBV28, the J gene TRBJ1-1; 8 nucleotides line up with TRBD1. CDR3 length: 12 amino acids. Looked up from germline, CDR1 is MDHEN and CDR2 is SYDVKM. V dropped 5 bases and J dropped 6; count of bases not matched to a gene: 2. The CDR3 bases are TGTGCCAGCAGTCTCAGGGGGCCTGAAGCTTTCTTT. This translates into CASSLRGPEAFF.

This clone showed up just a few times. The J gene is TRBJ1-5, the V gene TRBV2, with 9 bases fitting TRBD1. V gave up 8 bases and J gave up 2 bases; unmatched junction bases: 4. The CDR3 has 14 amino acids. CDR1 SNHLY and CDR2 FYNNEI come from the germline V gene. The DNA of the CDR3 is TGTGCCAGCGACAGGGGGGGAGGCAATCAGCCCCAGCATTTT. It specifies CASDRGGGNQPQHF.

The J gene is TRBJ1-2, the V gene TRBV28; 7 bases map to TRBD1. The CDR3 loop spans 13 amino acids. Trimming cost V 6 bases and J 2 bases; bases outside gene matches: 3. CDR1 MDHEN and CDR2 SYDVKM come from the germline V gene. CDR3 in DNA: TGTGCCAGCAGCCCGGACAGGAACTATGGCTACACCTTC. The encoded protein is CASSPDRNYGYTF.

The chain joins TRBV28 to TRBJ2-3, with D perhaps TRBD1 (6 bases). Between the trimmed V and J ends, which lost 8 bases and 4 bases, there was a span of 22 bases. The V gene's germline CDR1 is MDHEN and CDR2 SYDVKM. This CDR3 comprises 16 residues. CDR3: CASHFRNREIPDTQYF. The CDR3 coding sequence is TGTGCCAGCCACTTCCGGAACAGGGAGATACCAGATACGCAGTATTTT.

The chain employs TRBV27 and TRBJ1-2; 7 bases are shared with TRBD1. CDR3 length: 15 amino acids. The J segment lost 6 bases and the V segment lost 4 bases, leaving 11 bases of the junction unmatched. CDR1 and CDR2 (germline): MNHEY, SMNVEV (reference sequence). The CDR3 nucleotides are TGTGCCAGCAGTTCATTTGACAGGGTTCAAAATGGCTACACCTTC. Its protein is CASSSFDRVQNGYTF.

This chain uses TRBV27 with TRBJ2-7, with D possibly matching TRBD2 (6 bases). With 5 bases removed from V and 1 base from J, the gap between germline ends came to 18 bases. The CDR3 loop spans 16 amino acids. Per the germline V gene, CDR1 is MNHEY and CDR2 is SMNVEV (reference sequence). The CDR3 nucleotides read TGTGCCAGCAGTCTGGGACGTCCTGGAGGGTCCTACGAGCAGTACTTC. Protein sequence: CASSLGRPGGSYEQYF.

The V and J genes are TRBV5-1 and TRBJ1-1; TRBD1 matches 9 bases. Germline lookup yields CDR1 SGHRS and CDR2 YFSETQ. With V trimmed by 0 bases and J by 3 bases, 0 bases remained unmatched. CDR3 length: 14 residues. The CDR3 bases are TGCGCCAGCAGCTTGGGGGACAGGGACACTGAAGCTTTCTTT. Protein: CASSLGDRDTEAFF.

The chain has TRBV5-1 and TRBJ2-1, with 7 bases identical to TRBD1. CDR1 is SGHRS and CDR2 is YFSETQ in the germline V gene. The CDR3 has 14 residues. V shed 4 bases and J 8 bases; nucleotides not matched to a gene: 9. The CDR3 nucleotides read TGCGCCAGCAGCCGCGAGACAGGGATGGATGAGCAGTTCTTC. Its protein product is CASSRETGMDEQFF.

The CDR3 spells CASSVTGVQSNQPQHF. The DNA for the CDR3 is TGTGCCAGCAGCGTTACCGGGGTGCAGAGCAATCAGCCCCAGCATTTT. This chain links TRBV5-6 with TRBJ1-5, with unresolved D. The V gene's germline CDR1 is SGHDT and CDR2 YYEEEE. CDR3 length: 16 residues. V was shortened by 4 bases and J by 1 base, with 15 bases between the two germline ends.

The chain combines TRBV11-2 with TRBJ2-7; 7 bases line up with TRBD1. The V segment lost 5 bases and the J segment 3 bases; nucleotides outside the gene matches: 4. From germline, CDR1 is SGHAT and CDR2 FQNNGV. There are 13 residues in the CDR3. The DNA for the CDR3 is TGTGCCAGCAGCCGCGGACAGGACTACGAGCAGTACTTC. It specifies CASSRGQDYEQYF.

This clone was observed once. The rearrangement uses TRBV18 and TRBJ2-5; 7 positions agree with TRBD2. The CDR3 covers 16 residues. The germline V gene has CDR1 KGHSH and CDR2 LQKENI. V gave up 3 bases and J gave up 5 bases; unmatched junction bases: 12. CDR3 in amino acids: CASSPVSGGSGETQYF. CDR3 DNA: TGTGCCAGCTCACCGGTTTCCGGCGGGAGTGGGGAGACCCAGTACTTC.

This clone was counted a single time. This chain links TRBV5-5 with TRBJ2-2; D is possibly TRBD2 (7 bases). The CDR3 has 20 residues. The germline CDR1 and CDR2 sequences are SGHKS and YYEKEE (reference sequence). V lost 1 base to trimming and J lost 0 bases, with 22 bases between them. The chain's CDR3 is CASSLWGGPPPKSNTGELFF. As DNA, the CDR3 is TGTGCCAGCAGCTTGTGGGGGGGCCCGCCTCCCAAATCGAACACCGGGGAGCTGTTTTTT.

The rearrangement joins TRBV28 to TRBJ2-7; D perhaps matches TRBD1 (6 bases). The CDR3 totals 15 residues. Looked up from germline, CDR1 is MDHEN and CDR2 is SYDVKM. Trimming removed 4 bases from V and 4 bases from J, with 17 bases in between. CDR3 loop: CASSSRINRGYEQYF. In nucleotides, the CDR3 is TGTGCCAGCAGTTCCCGGATAAATAGGGGGTACGAGCAGTACTTC.

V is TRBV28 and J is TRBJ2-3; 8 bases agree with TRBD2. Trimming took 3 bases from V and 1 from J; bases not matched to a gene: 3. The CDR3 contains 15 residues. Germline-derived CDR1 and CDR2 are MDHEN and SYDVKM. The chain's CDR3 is CASSLSGRGTDTQYF. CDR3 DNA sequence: TGTGCCAGCAGTTTGAGCGGGAGAGGCACAGATACGCAGTATTTT.

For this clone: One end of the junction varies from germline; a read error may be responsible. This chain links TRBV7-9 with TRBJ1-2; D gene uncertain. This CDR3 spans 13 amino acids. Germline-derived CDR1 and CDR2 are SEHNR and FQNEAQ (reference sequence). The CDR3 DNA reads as TGTTCCAGCAGCTTAGACAAGTCATATGGCTACACCTTC. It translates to CSSSLDKSYGYTF.

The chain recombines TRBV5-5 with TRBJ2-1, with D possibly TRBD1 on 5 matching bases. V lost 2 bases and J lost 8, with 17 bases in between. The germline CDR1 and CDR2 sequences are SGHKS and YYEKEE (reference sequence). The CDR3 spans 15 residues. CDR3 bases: TGTGCCAGCAGCTTTAGGGGCCTCCTTACGGATGAGCAGTTCTTC. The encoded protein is CASSFRGLLTDEQFF. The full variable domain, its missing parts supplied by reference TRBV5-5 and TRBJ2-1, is DAGVTQSPTHLIKTRGQQVTLRCSPISGHKSVSWYQQVLGQGPQFIFQYYEKEERGRGNFPDRFSARQFPNYSSELNVNALLLGDSALYLCASSFRGLLTDEQFFGPGTRLTVL.